A single sample is the source of the 18 T cell receptor beta chains below, sequenced in a study of graft-versus-host responses after intestinal transplantation. These TCRs' antigens remain unknown. TCRdb's copy holds only in-frame clones and misses some; the assay was immunoSEQ multiplex PCR. The sample has roughly 75,000 clones, about nine tenths seen once. The source material was unstimulated CD4+ T cells sorted from spleen or lymph node cells, sampled before intestinal transplant. These receptors came from a human donor who received an intestinal transplant.

The V and J genes are TRBV27 and TRBJ1-1, with TRBD1 matching 10 bases. The germline V gene encodes CDR1 MNHEY and CDR2 SMNVEV (reference sequence). Trimming took 8 bases from V and 1 from J; bases not matched to a gene: 7. CDR3 length: 15 residues. For the CDR3, the DNA is TGTGCCAGCGGAGACAGGGGGCGGGAGAACACTGAAGCTTTCTTT. It translates to CASGDRGRENTEAFF.

The chain joins TRBV7-2 to TRBJ2-3, with TRBD2 matching over 12 bases. Germline V gene lookup returns CDR1 SGHTA and CDR2 FQGNSA. J lost 8 bases, V lost 2 bases, and 5 bases had no gene match. This CDR3 has 15 amino acids. CDR3 in amino acids: CASSLRTSGEGTQYF. CDR3 coding DNA: TGTGCCAGCAGCTTAAGGACTAGCGGGGAAGGTACGCAGTATTTT.

The chain is built from TRBV6-1 and TRBJ2-3, with TRBD2 identical over 11 bases. V lost 1 base and J lost 1; bases outside the gene matches: 10. This CDR3 contains 19 residues. Germline CDR1 is MNHNS and CDR2 is SASEGT. CDR3 DNA sequence: TGTGCCAGCAGTGAAGAAATAGCGGGGGGGCTAGGCCGCACAGATACGCAGTATTTT. Residues: CASSEEIAGGLGRTDTQYF.

The rearrangement joins TRBV7-2 to TRBJ1-5; unclear D gene. The V end lost 3 bases, the J end lost 3 bases, and 6 bases lay between the germline ends. The germline gives CDR1 SGHTA, CDR2 FQGNSA. This CDR3 contains 13 residues. The CDR3 DNA is TGTGCCAGCAGCTTCGAGGTCAATCAGCCCCAGCATTTT. This encodes CASSFEVNQPQHF.

A note on this clone: The junction shows a germline mismatch at one end, possibly a read error. The CDR3 reads CASRLDRANEKLFF. Written as DNA, the CDR3 is TGCGCCAGCAGGTTGGACAGGGCCAATGAAAAACTGTTTTTT. The genes are TRBV5-1 and TRBJ1-4; 8 bases line up with TRBD1. The CDR3 sequence is 14 residues long. CDR1 and CDR2 (germline): SGHRS, YFSETQ.

The rearrangement links TRBV11-2 to TRBJ2-3; 8 bases map to TRBD1. The germline V gene encodes CDR1 SGHAT and CDR2 FQNNGV. The ends lost 0 bases at V and 2 bases at J; junction bases unmatched: 4. This CDR3 is built from 16 residues. The CDR3 coding sequence is TGTGCCAGCAGCTTAGAACGGACAGGGCCCACAGATACGCAGTATTTT. Its translation is CASSLERTGPTDTQYF.

The V and J genes are TRBV6-6 and TRBJ2-5, with 8 nucleotides matching TRBD1. The V gene's germline CDR1 is MNHNY and CDR2 SVGAGI (reference sequence). CDR3 length equals 15 residues. Trimming removed 6 bases from V and 3 bases from J; junction bases left unmatched: 9. The CDR3, as DNA: TGTGCCAGCAGCTCCAGCCGGGACAGGAAAGAGACCCAGTACTTC. It codes for CASSSSRDRKETQYF.

The genes are TRBV11-3 and TRBJ2-6; D gene uncertain. V was pared by 10 bases and J by 0 bases, with 7 bases between. Germline V lookup: CDR1 SGHNT, CDR2 YENEEA. The CDR3 contains 13 residues. The CDR3 loop reads CATRSSGANVLTF. The CDR3 DNA reads as TGTGCCACGAGATCCTCTGGGGCCAACGTCCTGACTTTC.

The chain links TRBV30 to TRBJ2-2, with D possibly being TRBD1 (5 bases). The germline V and J ends were trimmed by 0 bases and 5 bases, with 10 bases remaining between them. This CDR3 comprises 14 residues. The germline CDR1 and CDR2 sequences are GTSNPN and SVGIG (reference sequence). The DNA of the CDR3 is TGTGCCTGGAGTGTACTGGGGCTTACCGGGGAGCTGTTTTTT. It specifies CAWSVLGLTGELFF.

Worth noting for this clone: Additional DNA sequences in this sample encode the identical CDR3. This chain joins TRBV15 and TRBJ1-1, with D maybe TRBD1 (5 bases). The CDR3 runs 13 residues. The germline V gene encodes CDR1 LNHNV and CDR2 YYDKDF (reference sequence). The ends were cut back, 0 bases at V and 5 bases at J, with 7 bases in the middle. CDR3 coding DNA: TGTGCCACCAGCAGAGAGGGGGGGACTGAAGCTTTCTTT. This sequence encodes CATSREGGTEAFF. The whole variable domain, filled in from reference TRBV15 and TRBJ1-1, reads DAMVIQNPRYQVTQFGKPVTLSCSQTLNHNVMYWYQQKSSQAPKLLFHYYDKDFNNEADTPDNFQSRRPNTSFCFLDIRSPGLGDTAMYLCATSREGGTEAFFGQGTRLTVV.

The chain links TRBV29-1 to TRBJ2-7; TRBD2 is a possible D gene (6 bases). The V end was cut by 4 bases, the J end by 7 bases, with 14 bases between. Germline CDR1 reads SQVTM; CDR2 reads ANQGSEA. The CDR3 is 12 residues long. CDR3: CSVGRGAGEQYF. The CDR3 DNA reads TGCAGCGTTGGAAGGGGTGCGGGGGAGCAGTACTTC.

V is TRBV5-1 and J is TRBJ2-7, with TRBD2 as a possible D gene (5 bases). V dropped 6 bases and J dropped 2 bases, with 12 bases sitting between them. Germline V gene sequence: CDR1 SGHRS, CDR2 YFSETQ. The CDR3 length is 13 residues. The CDR3 DNA reads as TGCGCCAGCACCCCTCCGGGGACCTACGAGCAGTACTTC. Translation: CASTPPGTYEQYF.

The chain combines TRBV5-4 with TRBJ1-1; D is possibly TRBD1 (6 bases). The CDR3 length is 15 residues. The germline V and J ends were trimmed by 4 bases and 2 bases, with 15 bases remaining between them. Germline-derived CDR1 and CDR2 are SGHNT and YYREEE (reference sequence). This chain's CDR3 is CASSSWTDLNTEAFF. In nucleotides, the CDR3 is TGTGCCAGCAGCAGCTGGACAGACCTTAACACTGAAGCTTTCTTT.

The chain carries TRBV6-5 and TRBJ2-7; the D gene is possibly TRBD1 (6 bases). The V end lost 6 bases, the J end lost 5 bases, and 20 bases lay between the germline ends. CDR3 length: 15 amino acids. Germline assignment: CDR1 MNHEY and CDR2 SVGAGI. CDR3 coding DNA: TGTGCCAGCAGGGTACAGGGACGGTTTGACGACGAGCAGTACTTC. It translates to CASRVQGRFDDEQYF.

The chain employs TRBV4-3 and TRBJ2-7, with D possibly being TRBD2 (5 bases). This CDR3 comprises 16 residues. Per the germline V gene, CDR1 is LGHNA and CDR2 is YSLEER. Trimming stripped 3 bases from V and 5 bases from J, with 20 bases between. DNA of the CDR3: TGCGCCAGCAGCCAGGCTAGAGACTACCCTCTTGACGAGCAGTACTTC. This sequence encodes CASSQARDYPLDEQYF.

The gene calls are TRBV27 and TRBJ2-3; D possibly corresponds to TRBD2 (5 bases). The CDR3 is 15 residues long. CDR1 is MNHEY and CDR2 is SMNVEV in the germline V gene (reference sequence). The V and J ends lost 0 bases and 4 bases respectively, with 11 bases between them. CDR3 nucleotides: TGTGCCAGCAGTTTATCCGACTCGAGGGCAGATACGCAGTATTTT. This sequence encodes CASSLSDSRADTQYF.

DNA of the CDR3: TGCACCAGCAGCCAAGAGTGCGGCGGGGGGGCACTGGCCGGGGAGCTGTTTTTT. It codes for CTSSQECGGGALAGELFF. J is TRBJ2-2 and V is TRBV1; the table's TRBD2 call for D was not verified on the DNA. TRBV1 is assigned pseudogene status. The CDR3 is made up of 18 amino acids.

The chain is built from TRBV6-4 and TRBJ1-1; the D gene is possibly TRBD1 (6 bases). Trimming stripped 6 bases from V and 4 bases from J, with 12 bases between. From germline, CDR1 is MRHNA and CDR2 SNTAGT. This CDR3 comprises 13 residues. The CDR3 is CASSRPRGTEAFF. CDR3 coding DNA: TGTGCCAGCAGCCGCCCCAGGGGCACTGAAGCTTTCTTT.